Listed here is a single T cell receptor beta chain. The target of this receptor is not known. Qualities for individual bases were not recorded, and no much larger clone is one base off. The sample belongs to a study of graft-versus-host responses after intestinal transplantation (dated by TCRdb to about 2021). Context from the whole study: The transplants that recipients received were multivisceral, liver-intestinal, or isolated intestinal. Anti-thymocyte globulin induction was given to all recipients, followed by maintenance tacrolimus and steroids for 2 to 3 years. Graft-versus-host and host-versus-graft alloreactive T cell clones were tracked in the graft, circulation and bone marrow after intestinal transplantation using bulk TCR-beta CDR3 sequencing. To identify alloreactive clones, pre-transplant mixed lymphocyte reaction products were sequenced and compared with unstimulated pre-transplant donor and recipient T cells. The cohort enrolled roughly 25 intestinal transplant recipients including one retransplant, and a few patients lacking pretransplant specimens were excluded. A peak of at least 4% donor T cells among recipient peripheral blood mononuclear cells was the definition used for donor T cell macrochimerism. Rather than being sequenced by the commercial service, samples from a few later patients were sequenced in-house on an Illumina MiSeq and processed with MiXCR.

Library prep was done by the immunoSEQ multiplex PCR assay. For most patients, genomic DNA was isolated with the Qiagen DNeasy Blood and Tissue Kit and shipped frozen to Adaptive Biotechnologies for TCR sequencing. Adaptive Biotechnologies carried out high-throughput TCR-beta CDR3 sequencing of genomic DNA for most patients. Turning to the authors' computational methods: Adaptive's ImmunoSEQ software was the source of the TCR sequencing data for approximately 18 patients, while three other patients were processed with MiXCR and VDJtools. CD4 versus CD8 sorting errors were corrected by removing sequences found in both subsets at a frequency ratio below 5:1. CDR3 nucleotide sequences shared between donor and recipient were removed because their origin could not be assigned. At least 2-fold expansion over unstimulated cells and a minimum CFSE-low frequency of 0.002% (template counts) or 0.001% (read counts) were required for clones to be classified as alloreactive. Mappable clones were those detected in sequenced pre-transplant spleen, lymph node, or MLR CFSE-low populations of the donor or recipient. Cumulative frequency of alloreactive clones was calculated as a percentage of all sequences weighted by copy number. TCRdb obtained this table from immuneACCESS and retained in-frame rearrangements with V and J assigned. These tables miss some clones; where compared with another copy, unresolved V genes account for less than half of the shortfall, and the remainder is unexplained. Clonal size and the V and J genes are those of that table, whereas D and trimming came from the DNA. The sample includes about 89,000 clones, with around 93% observed a single time. The ten largest clonotypes hold 2% of the sample.

The CDR3 goes from the cysteine to the phenylalanine over 15 residues. Only the CDR3 DNA stays, 45 bases, in frame from base 1. Trimming costs V 3 bases and J 5 bases, and their ends lie 14 bases apart. As encoded in the germline V gene (reference sequence), CDR1 is LNHDA while CDR2 is SQIVND. Read against the paper, the sample's time point label means: cells obtained before transplantation from donor or recipient. CD3+CD4+ and CD3+CD8+ populations were FACS-sorted from unstimulated pre-transplant donor and recipient cells taken from spleen or lymph nodes. What the authors observed across the whole study: Early after transplant, declines in HvG clones were associated with peak levels of circulating GvH clones. GvH clones were detected in recipient bone marrow, and some appeared earlier in ileal mucosa or blood, consistent with an intestinal mucosal origin. In patients with donor T cell macrochimerism, the allografts had high GvH to HvG T cell clonal ratios. The relatively low number and heterogeneity of intestinal transplant patients limited the conclusions.

The sequence joins TRBV19 to TRBJ1-5; TRBD1 is perhaps the D gene, given 5 matching bases. This clonotype was sampled from a human donor who received an intestinal transplant. The source material was unstimulated CD8+ T cells sorted from spleen or lymph node cells, sampled before intestinal transplant. The nucleotides are TGTGCCAGTAGTATGCTAGCGCGGGGCGATCAGCCCCAGCATTTT. Its protein reads: CASSMLARGDQPQHF.